These 25 T cell receptor beta chains share one sample of origin, sequenced in a study of blood T cells in healthy people across ages. Combining a sample-barcoded 5' primer with a J-beta primer mix, a second PCR ran for roughly 6 to 12 cycles. One entry per CDR3 protein, called by TCRdb with MiXCR from the 5' RACE reads. The data show roughly 1.7 million distinct CDR3 sequences, with 34% seen just once and 10% to 12% held by the top ten. The sequenced sample consisted of blood. Source of these receptors: a woman aged 25-40 years in good health.

V usage is TRBV20-1 and J usage is TRBJ2-7; D is unclear. Germline-derived CDR1 and CDR2 are DFQATT and SNEGSKA (reference sequence). V lost 6 bases and J 7 bases, leaving 13 bases between the germline ends. This CDR3 is 11 amino acids long. Written as DNA, the CDR3 is TGCAGTGCCAGTCGGGCCTGGGAGCAGTACTTC. This codes for CSASRAWEQYF.

The chain couples TRBV3-1 to TRBJ2-3; TRBD2 matches 10 bases. The CDR3 covers 16 residues. Germline V gene lookup returns CDR1 LGHDT and CDR2 YNNKEL (reference sequence). V lost 1 base to trimming and J lost 5 bases; unmatched junction nucleotides: 6. The CDR3 reads CASSQVLAGEEDTQYF. DNA for the CDR3: TGTGCCAGCAGCCAAGTCCTAGCGGGAGAGGAAGATACGCAGTATTTT.

The table lists this clonotype with a few counts. The chain joins TRBV7-9 to TRBJ1-6; D is ambiguous. CDR3 length: 14 amino acids. Germline CDR1 and CDR2: SEHNR and FQNEAQ (reference sequence). V was clipped by 5 bases and J by 5 bases, with 10 bases between them. The CDR3 sequence is CASSPPVNNSPLHF. CDR3 coding DNA: TGTGCCAGCAGCCCCCCAGTGAATAATTCACCCCTCCACTTT.

This clonotype turned up a few times. The chain employs TRBV10-3 and TRBJ2-1, with 7 bases that match TRBD2. V shed 6 bases, J shed 8 bases, and the junction held 16 bases outside the gene matches. The CDR3 contains 16 residues. Germline CDR1 is ENHRY and CDR2 is SYGVKD. In nucleotides, the CDR3 is TGTGCCATCAGAGGCACTGGCGGGGGACCGATCCATGAGCAGTTCTTC. It encodes CAIRGTGGGPIHEQFF.

This clonotype was recorded a few times. This sequence joins TRBV24-1 and TRBJ2-1; tentatively, D is TRBD2 (6 bases). Germline loops: CDR1 KGHDR, CDR2 SFDVKD. Trimming took 7 bases from V and 6 from J, leaving 6 bases between them. The CDR3 spans 11 residues. The CDR3 sequence: CATREGNEQFF. Here the CDR3 DNA reads TGTGCCACCAGGGAGGGCAATGAGCAGTTCTTC.

CDR3 sequence (DNA): TGTGCCAGCAGCTTGTTTGTTAACTATGGCTACACCTTC. Its translation: CASSLFVNYGYTF. V and J are TRBV7-2 and TRBJ1-2; no clear D gene. Germline-derived CDR1 and CDR2 are SGHTA and FQGNSA. The V and J ends lost 3 bases and 1 base respectively, with 6 bases between them. CDR3 length: 13 amino acids.

The chain joins TRBV12-3 or TRBV12-4 to TRBJ2-7; 10 nucleotides line up with TRBD1. Losses at the gene ends were 6 bases for V and 3 bases for J; bases not matched to a gene: 8. This CDR3 has 15 residues. CDR3 DNA sequence: TGTGCCAGCAGCTCCCTGGGGACAGGGGTCTACGAGCAGTACTTC. Its protein is CASSSLGTGVYEQYF.

This sequence joins TRBV28 and TRBJ1-5, with D maybe TRBD1 (6 bases). V was shortened by 2 bases and J by 7 bases, with 18 bases between the two germline ends. CDR1 is MDHEN, CDR2 SYDVKM, per germline. CDR3 length: 16 amino acids. Here the CDR3 reads CASSLEATGNRQPQHF. The CDR3 DNA reads as TGTGCCAGCAGTTTAGAGGCAACAGGGAATAGGCAGCCCCAGCATTTT.

This clonotype was detected only a few times. The chain links TRBV27 to TRBJ2-4; 8 nucleotides line up with TRBD1. Trimming cost V 6 bases and J 8 bases; bases outside gene matches: 6. The CDR3 spans 13 residues. Germline loops: CDR1 MNHEY, CDR2 SMNVEV (reference sequence). CDR3 in DNA: TGTGCCAGCAGCACCGGACAGGGTCACATTCAGTACTTC. It yields the protein CASSTGQGHIQYF.

The chain recombines TRBV30 with TRBJ1-5; TRBD1 is a possible D gene (5 bases). Trimming pared 2 bases from V and 0 bases from J, leaving 23 bases between. This CDR3 comprises 19 residues. Germline V gene data show CDR1 as GTSNPN and CDR2 as SVGIG (reference sequence). The chain's CDR3 is CAWSHGGGFGSNSNQPQHF. The CDR3 bases are TGTGCCTGGAGTCATGGCGGGGGTTTCGGATCGAATAGCAATCAGCCCCAGCATTTT. The full variable domain, its missing parts supplied by reference TRBV30 and TRBJ1-5, is SQTIHQWPATLVQPVGSPLSLECTVEGTSNPNLYWYRQAAGRGLQLLFYSVGIGQISSEVPQNLSASRPQDRQFILSSKKLLLSDSGFYLCAWSHGGGFGSNSNQPQHFGDGTRLSIL.

The chain uses TRBV9 and TRBJ1-2; perhaps TRBD1 as D (6 bases). The CDR3 covers 14 residues. Trimming took off 0 bases at V and 8 bases at J, with 14 bases between the two ends. In germline, CDR1 is SGDLS, CDR2 YYNGEE. The CDR3 DNA is TGTGCCAGCAGCGTAGCTGATAGGGGGGCCGGCTACACCTTC. Amino acid sequence: CASSVADRGAGYTF.

The chain has TRBV9 and TRBJ1-5; D is perhaps TRBD1 (5 bases). Trimming removed 1 base from V and 9 bases from J, with 11 bases in between. CDR3 size: 13 residues. Germline V gene lookup returns CDR1 SGDLS and CDR2 YYNGEE. CDR3 residues: CASSVQGGRPQHF. CDR3 in DNA: TGTGCCAGCAGCGTACAGGGTGGACGGCCCCAGCATTTT. Using reference TRBV9 and TRBJ1-5 for the parts outside the CDR3, the full variable domain is DSGVTQTPKHLITATGQRVTLRCSPRSGDLSVYWYQQSLDQGLQFLIQYYNGEERAKGNILERFSAQQFPDLHSELNLSSLELGDSALYFCASSVQGGRPQHFGDGTRLSIL.

Points on this clonotype: The junction does not match germline at one end; this may be a read error. As DNA, the CDR3 is TGTGCCTTTTCATCTGCAACTAATGAAAGACTGTTTTTT. This codes for CAFSSATNERLFF. This sequence joins TRBV30 and TRBJ1-4; D call uncertain. This CDR3 contains 13 residues. The germline CDR1 and CDR2 sequences are GTSNPN and SVGIG (reference sequence).

This chain uses TRBV20-1 with TRBJ1-6; TRBD1 agrees at 8 bases. V lost 4 bases, J lost 13 bases, and 9 bases stayed unmatched. The CDR3 length is 13 residues. CDR1 is DFQATT, CDR2 SNEGSKA, per germline (reference sequence). The CDR3 loop reads CSATLGQGRPLHF. The CDR3 DNA reads as TGCAGTGCTACCCTCGGACAGGGCAGGCCCCTCCACTTT.

This clonotype was observed a handful of times. CDR3 sequence (DNA): TGCAGTGCTAGCGAGACTAGCGGGAGCTCCTACAATGAGCAGTTCTTC. Translation: CSASETSGSSYNEQFF. The rearrangement joins TRBV20-1 to TRBJ2-1; the match to TRBD2 covers 12 bases. Per germline, CDR1 DFQATT and CDR2 SNEGSKA (reference sequence). V lost 3 bases, J lost 0 bases, and 3 bases stayed unmatched. CDR3 size: 16 residues.

The J gene is TRBJ1-4, the V gene TRBV20-1; no clear D. The V and J ends lost 6 bases and 6 bases respectively, with 26 bases between them. The CDR3 spans 17 residues. Germline V gene lookup returns CDR1 DFQATT and CDR2 SNEGSKA (reference sequence). The CDR3 DNA reads as TGCAGTGCGCAACTCATTAGCTTTGGCGACGGATATGAAAAACTGTTTTTT. Protein product: CSAQLISFGDGYEKLFF.

The V call is TRBV5-1, the J call TRBJ1-5; D ambiguous. Trimming pared 0 bases from V and 7 bases from J, leaving 8 bases between. The CDR3 has 13 amino acids. Germline V gene lookup returns CDR1 SGHRS and CDR2 YFSETQ. The CDR3 is CASSLGPEQPQHF. CDR3 DNA sequence: TGCGCCAGCAGCTTGGGCCCAGAACAGCCCCAGCATTTT.

This clonotype was counted ten times or more. The V call is TRBV29-1, the J call TRBJ2-3, with 9 bases lining up with TRBD1. The trim removed 7 bases at V and 5 bases at J, leaving 7 bases unmatched. In germline, CDR1 is SQVTM, CDR2 ANQGSEA. This CDR3 comprises 13 residues. CDR3 residues: CSALTGGIDTQYF. For the CDR3, the DNA is TGCAGCGCACTGACAGGGGGGATAGATACGCAGTATTTT.

This clonotype was picked up one time. The gene calls are TRBV20-1 and TRBJ2-1, with 13 positions matching TRBD2. The V gene's germline CDR1 is DFQATT and CDR2 SNEGSKA (reference sequence). V shed 6 bases and J 8 bases; nucleotides not matched to a gene: 4. The CDR3 contains 13 residues. The CDR3 is CSARTSGSDEQFF. CDR3 bases: TGCAGTGCCCGGACTAGCGGGAGCGATGAGCAGTTCTTC.

The rearrangement uses TRBV6-5 and TRBJ1-2; D is possibly TRBD1 (5 bases). Germline values: CDR1 MNHEY, CDR2 SVGAGI. V was shortened by 6 bases and J by 8 bases, with 22 bases between the two germline ends. The CDR3 runs 15 residues. The CDR3 DNA is TGTGCCAGCAGCCGACCCGGGGACTTCTCGAAGGGCTACACCTTC. It codes for CASSRPGDFSKGYTF.

This chain joins TRBV24-1 and TRBJ2-5; D gene uncertain. The CDR3 has 12 residues. CDR1 is KGHDR and CDR2 is SFDVKD in the germline V gene. V lost 1 base, J lost 7 bases, and 6 bases lay in between. The CDR3 sequence is CATSDFSGTQYF. The CDR3 nucleotides are TGTGCCACCAGTGATTTTTCCGGGACCCAGTACTTC.

The V and J genes are TRBV20-1 and TRBJ2-7; D may be TRBD1 or TRBD2 (5 bases each). CDR1 is DFQATT and CDR2 is SNEGSKA in the germline V gene (reference sequence). V lost 5 bases to trimming and J lost 2 bases, with 16 bases between them. The CDR3 runs to 14 residues. CDR3 DNA: TGCAGTGCTCCAGCCGGGACGGCCACCTACGAGCAGTACTTC. This codes for CSAPAGTATYEQYF.

DNA of the CDR3: TGCAGCGTCGACAGGGGGCTCACCAATGAGCAGTTCTTC. Residues: CSVDRGLTNEQFF. V is TRBV29-1 and J is TRBJ2-1; 10 positions match TRBD1. CDR3 length equals 13 residues. Unmatched junction bases numbered 5, after V lost 6 bases and J lost 6 bases. The germline CDR1 and CDR2 sequences are SQVTM and ANQGSEA.

V and J are TRBV6-5 and TRBJ2-7; maybe TRBD1 (5 bases). From germline, CDR1 is MNHEY and CDR2 SVGAGI. The V gene lost 7 bases and the J gene lost 6 bases, with 19 bases spanning the gap. The CDR3 is 14 amino acids. For the CDR3, the DNA is TGTGCCAGCAAGCGTTCTGGACACGGGTGCGAGCAGTACTTC. It specifies CASKRSGHGCEQYF.

This clonotype was detected many times. This chain links TRBV20-1 with TRBJ2-7; D is perhaps TRBD1 (6 bases). V was cut by 2 bases and J by 4 bases, with 15 bases left in between. This CDR3 contains 14 residues. Germline CDR1 is DFQATT and CDR2 is SNEGSKA (reference sequence). The CDR3 spells CSARLTGGIYEQYF. The CDR3 coding sequence is TGCAGTGCTAGATTGACAGGAGGAATTTACGAGCAGTACTTC.